These T cell receptor beta chains were read from a single sample in a study of OX40 agonist ivuxolimab in advanced cancers. Some clones are missing from TCRdb's copy, which holds only in-frame ones; the method was immunoSEQ multiplex PCR. The sample consists of tens of thousands of clones, 90% of them appearing once. Specimen: CD4+ or CD8+ T cells sorted from blood, collected in a trial of the OX40 agonist ivuxolimab. These receptors all stem from an adult with an advanced solid tumor such as melanoma, head and neck, liver or kidney cancer. Each CDR3 is given with its conserved first and last residue. A D gene is named only where the DNA matches it firmly. The size of a clone is reported for some rows only, either as once, few or many, or as a class for expanded clones.

TRBJ1-4	NA	TRBD1	TRBV7-8	CASSIQGAPTNEKLFF	TGTGCCAGCAGCATACAGGGGGCCCCAACTAATGAAAAACTGTTTTTT
TRBJ2-1	NA	TRBD1	TRBV11-1	CASSLRRPGGMNEQFF	TGTGCCAGCAGCTTAAGGAGGCCAGGGGGCATGAATGAGCAGTTCTTC
TRBJ2-4	once	NA	TRBV5-4	CASSPGGSRVDIQYF	TGTGCCAGCAGCCCGGGTGGATCAAGGGTTGACATTCAGTACTTC
TRBJ1-4	NA	NA	TRBV12-5	CASALGTNEKLFF	TGTGCTAGTGCCCTGGGGACTAATGAAAAACTGTTTTTT
TRBJ2-5	NA	NA	TRBV7-2	CASSFGQFQETQYF	TGTGCCAGCAGCTTCGGCCAGTTCCAAGAGACCCAGTACTTC
TRBJ1-1	NA	TRBD1	TRBV28	CASSLGTGGTTF	TGTGCCAGCAGTTTAGGGACAGGGGGCACGACCTTT
TRBJ1-3	NA	NA	TRBV7-2	CASSLDGGSGNTIYF	TGTGCCAGCAGCTTAGACGGGGGCTCTGGAAACACCATATATTTT
TRBJ1-1	NA	NA	TRBV6-1	CASSGPSGGVNTEAFF	TGTGCCAGCAGTGGGCCCTCGGGCGGGGTGAACACTGAAGCTTTCTTT
TRBJ2-7	NA	TRBD1	TRBV5-4	CASSSGTGGFYEQYF	TGTGCCAGCAGCTCGGGGACAGGGGGCTTCTACGAGCAGTACTTC
TRBJ2-1	NA	NA	TRBV20-1	CSGGLDNEQFF	TGCAGTGGGGGACTGGACAATGAGCAGTTCTTC
TRBJ2-7	NA	NA	TRBV5-1	CASSRVRGYEQYF	TGCGCCAGCAGCAGGGTGAGGGGCTACGAGCAGTACTTC
TRBJ2-7	NA	TRBD1	TRBV11-1	CASSQDRVENYEQYF	TGTGCCAGCAGCCAAGACAGGGTAGAAAACTACGAGCAGTACTTC
TRBJ2-3	NA	NA	TRBV2	CASSEAGRSGNQPQYF	TGTGCCAGCAGTGAAGCAGGGAGGTCTGGGAATCAGCCCCAGTATTTT
TRBJ1-1	NA	TRBD1	TRBV6-5	CASTVDRNMNTEAFF	TGTGCCAGCACCGTGGACAGGAATATGAACACTGAAGCTTTCTTT
TRBJ1-2	NA	NA	TRBV28	CASSLNTGYTF	TGTGCCAGCAGTTTGAACACGGGCTACACCTTC
TRBJ1-2	NA	NA	TRBV9	CASSVDRNYGYTF	TGTGCCAGCAGCGTAGACAGAAACTATGGCTACACCTTC
TRBJ1-5	NA	NA	TRBV18	CASSQGPISNQPQHF	TGTGCCAGCTCACAAGGGCCGATTTCGAATCAGCCCCAGCATTTT
TRBJ2-2	NA	TRBD1	TRBV7-8	CASSPRTGQNTGELFF	TGTGCCAGCAGCCCCCGGACAGGCCAGAACACCGGGGAGCTGTTTTTT
TRBJ2-3	NA	TRBD1	TRBV15	CATSKRDSYTQYF	TGTGCCACCAGCAAAAGGGACAGCTATACGCAGTATTTT
TRBJ2-3	NA	NA	TRBV27	CASSLLEGSTDTQYF	TGTGCCAGCAGCCTTTTGGAGGGTAGCACAGATACGCAGTATTTT
TRBJ1-3	NA	TRBD1	TRBV10-3	CAISETGTGTVGNTIYF	TGTGCCATCAGTGAGACCGGGACAGGGACGGTAGGAAACACCATATATTTT
TRBJ2-7	NA	TRBD1	TRBV6-6	CASRGQGLLYEQYF	TGTGCCAGCAGGGGACAGGGGTTGCTCTACGAGCAGTACTTC
TRBJ1-2	NA	NA	TRBV6-1	CASSRYGYTF	TGTGCCAGCAGCCGATATGGCTACACCTTC
TRBJ2-5	NA	NA	TRBV19	CAVGSWETQYF	TGTGCTGTGGGTAGCTGGGAGACCCAGTACTTC
TRBJ2-7	once	TRBD1	TRBV19	CASSSPGQGIYEQYF	TGTGCCAGTAGTTCACCGGGACAGGGGATCTACGAGCAGTACTTC
TRBJ2-5	NA	NA	TRBV7-9	CASSLGRAYQETQYF	TGTGCCAGCAGCTTAGGGAGAGCCTACCAAGAGACCCAGTACTTC
TRBJ2-7	NA	TRBD1	TRBV19	CASNRGIGAYEQYF	TGTGCCAGTAACAGGGGAATAGGGGCCTACGAGCAGTACTTC
TRBJ1-6	NA	NA	TRBV6-1	CASSSTASRHF	TGTGCCAGCAGTTCGACAGCCTCCAGACACTTT
TRBJ2-1	NA	NA	TRBV1	CTSSRTRLYYNEQFF	TGCACCAGCAGCCGGACCCGACTATACTACAATGAGCAGTTCTTC
TRBJ2-7	NA	NA	TRBV2	CASSEQVQSSYEQYF	TGTGCCAGCAGTGAACAGGTACAGAGCTCCTACGAGCAGTACTTC
TRBJ2-5	NA	TRBD2	TRBV28	CASRGGFLETQYF	TGTGCCAGCAGGGGAGGGTTCTTGGAGACCCAGTACTTC
TRBJ1-1	NA	TRBD1	TRBV30	CAWSRQGYTEAFF	TGTGCCTGGAGTAGACAGGGGTACACTGAAGCTTTCTTT
TRBJ2-7	NA	NA	TRBV6-6	CASSTQQVYEQYF	TGTGCCAGCAGTACACAGCAGGTCTACGAGCAGTACTTC
TRBJ2-3	few	NA	TRBV4-2	CASSQEEASTDTQYF	TGTGCCAGCAGCCAAGAAGAGGCTAGCACAGATACGCAGTATTTT
TRBJ2-3	NA	TRBD1	TRBV18	CASSAGTGGKDTQYF	TGTGCCAGCTCAGCCGGGACAGGGGGCAAAGATACGCAGTATTTT
TRBJ2-7	NA	NA	TRBV18	CASSPAGGYEQYF	TGTGCCAGCTCACCAGCCGGGGGCTACGAGCAGTACTTC
TRBJ1-3	NA	NA	TRBV6-6	CASSSAYRVVGNTIYF	TGTGCCAGCAGCTCGGCGTACAGGGTAGTCGGAAACACCATATATTTT
TRBJ2-7	once	NA	TRBV5-4	CASSLGGPYEQYF	TGTGCCAGCAGCTTGGGCGGCCCCTACGAGCAGTACTTC
TRBJ2-7	NA	NA	TRBV10-2	CASRSHQSRERSYEQYF	TGCGCCAGCAGATCACATCAAAGCAGGGAGCGGTCCTACGAGCAGTACTTC